A selection of T cell receptor beta chains follows, all from one sample in a study of T cell responses to AZD1222 COVID-19 vaccine. The assay was immunoSEQ multiplex PCR, and TCRdb's table has in-frame clones only and misses some. The repertoire includes tens of thousands of clones, 89% of them detected once, and over 25% sits in the top ten. Sample: peripheral blood, taken 28 days after the second AZD1222 dose. The receptors originated from an adult who received the AZD1222 COVID-19 vaccine. CDR3s include the opening cysteine and the closing phenylalanine or tryptophan. Fields, in order: D gene, clone size, J gene, V gene, CDR3 protein, CDR3 DNA. A D gene is named only where the DNA matches it firmly. Clone size appears in some rows only: once, few, many, or a class for an expanded clone.

- | - | TRBJ2-5 | TRBV6-2/TRBV6-3 | CASSYALWGQETQYF | TGTGCCAGCAGTTACGCCCTATGGGGTCAAGAGACCCAGTACTTC
- | once | TRBJ1-4 | TRBV11-2 | CASSPLVGGEEKLFF | TGTGCCAGCAGCCCATTAGTAGGGGGGGAGGAAAAACTGTTTTTT
TRBD1 | once | TRBJ1-2 | TRBV9 | CASSVAPRQGSGLYTF | TGTGCCAGCAGCGTAGCTCCCCGACAGGGTTCGGGCCTCTACACCTTC
- | few | TRBJ2-6 | TRBV10-3 | CAISESGWTSTGGANVLTF | TGTGCCATCAGTGAGTCGGGGTGGACGTCCACGGGTGGGGCCAACGTCCTGACTTTC
- | - | TRBJ1-1 | TRBV12-3/TRBV12-4 | CASSPPEVTEAFF | TGTGCCAGCAGTCCCCCTGAAGTGACTGAAGCTTTCTTT
- | - | TRBJ1-3 | TRBV19 | CASSKQVTGNTIYF | TGTGCCAGTAGTAAGCAGGTTACTGGAAACACCATATATTTT
TRBD1 | - | TRBJ1-2 | TRBV12-3/TRBV12-4 | CASSWDSGGYTF | TGTGCCAGCAGCTGGGACAGCGGCGGCTACACCTTC
- | - | TRBJ1-4 | TRBV29-1 | CSVPRNCETREKLFF | TGCAGCGTCCCCCGCAACTGCGAGACGAGGGAAAAACTGTTTTTT
TRBD1 | - | TRBJ2-1 | TRBV5-1 | CASSWAGQVGNEQFF | TGCGCCAGCAGCTGGGCGGGACAGGTGGGGAATGAGCAGTTCTTC
- | once | TRBJ2-7 | TRBV7-6 | CASSFNAGFTYEQYF | TGTGCCAGCAGCTTCAACGCTGGGTTCACCTACGAGCAGTACTTC
TRBD2 | once | TRBJ2-3 | TRBV11-2 | CASSLDLRASGSADTQYF | TGTGCCAGCAGCTTAGATCTAAGAGCTAGCGGGAGCGCAGATACGCAGTATTTT
- | once | TRBJ1-1 | TRBV27 | CASSWSPGAQNTEAFF | TGTGCCAGCAGTTGGAGCCCGGGGGCACAGAACACTGAAGCTTTCTTT
- | - | TRBJ1-1 | TRBV30 | CAWSKTGLNTEAFF | TGTGCCTGGAGTAAGACAGGCTTGAACACTGAAGCTTTCTTT
- | - | TRBJ2-7 | TRBV2 | CASKVGAYDEQYF | TGTGCCAGCAAAGTGGGGGCCTACGACGAGCAGTACTTC
- | - | TRBJ2-5 | TRBV5-1 | CASSSRDGETQYF | TGCGCCAGCAGCTCCCGGGACGGGGAGACCCAGTACTTC
- | - | TRBJ2-3 | TRBV7-2 | CASSSSILGTQYF | TGTGCCAGCAGCTCATCAATATTAGGCACGCAGTATTTT
TRBD2 | - | TRBJ2-7 | TRBV30 | CAWSKVAGNYEQYF | TGTGCCTGGAGTAAGGTAGCGGGAAACTACGAGCAGTACTTC
- | - | TRBJ2-1 | TRBV5-6 | CASSFQYNEQFF | TGTGCCAGCAGCTTTCAATACAATGAGCAGTTCTTC
TRBD1 | - | TRBJ1-5 | TRBV9 | CASSVGGQGADQPQHF | TGTGCCAGCAGCGTAGGTGGACAGGGGGCGGATCAGCCCCAGCATTTT
TRBD1 | - | TRBJ1-1 | TRBV12-5 | CASGPDRGNTEAFF | TGTGCTAGTGGTCCCGACAGGGGGAACACTGAAGCTTTCTTT
- | - | TRBJ1-6 | TRBV9 | CASSVEVGEGPSPLHF | TGTGCCAGCAGCGTAGAGGTCGGGGAGGGTCCATCACCCCTCCACTTT
TRBD1 | - | TRBJ1-3 | TRBV19 | CASSPDRDPGNTIYF | TGTGCCAGTAGTCCGGACAGGGACCCTGGAAACACCATATATTTT
TRBD1 | - | TRBJ2-7 | TRBV27 | CASSQGVTYEQYF | TGTGCCAGCAGTCAGGGGGTAACCTACGAGCAGTACTTC
- | - | TRBJ2-1 | TRBV21-1 | CASSKGGRALYNEQFF | TGTGCCAGCAGCAAAGGCGGGAGGGCCCTCTACAATGAGCAGTTCTTC
TRBD1 | - | TRBJ2-7 | TRBV12-5 | CASGRPGQGNYEQYF | TGTGCTAGTGGCCGACCGGGACAGGGGAACTACGAGCAGTACTTC
- | - | TRBJ1-5 | TRBV28 | CASRAGAGQPQHF | TGTGCCAGCAGAGCTGGGGCAGGTCAGCCCCAGCATTTT
- | - | TRBJ2-7 | TRBV19 | CASALGMGSDYEQYF | TGTGCCAGTGCCCTTGGAATGGGGTCGGACTACGAGCAGTACTTC
TRBD2 | - | TRBJ2-7 | TRBV11-2 | CASSLDLQREFGEQYF | TGTGCCAGCAGCTTAGATTTGCAGCGGGAGTTCGGCGAGCAGTACTTC
- | - | TRBJ1-3 | TRBV27 | CASSPQGPRDTIYF | TGTGCCAGCAGTCCCCAAGGCCCTCGGGACACCATATATTTT
TRBD1 | few | TRBJ2-1 | TRBV11-2 | CASSFGQGAADEQFF | TGTGCCAGCAGCTTTGGACAGGGGGCGGCGGATGAGCAGTTCTTC
- | - | TRBJ1-5 | TRBV29-1 | CSVAWENQPQHF | TGCAGCGTTGCTTGGGAAAATCAGCCCCAGCATTTT
- | - | TRBJ2-2 | TRBV3-1/TRBV3-2 | CASSQEGQGIIGELFF | TGTGCCAGCAGCCAAGAAGGTCAGGGAATCATCGGGGAGCTGTTTTTT
- | - | TRBJ2-3 | TRBV7-9 | CASSEGGGGATNTQYF | TGTGCCAGCAGCGAAGGGGGCGGGGGAGCTACGAATACGCAGTATTTT
- | once | TRBJ1-2 | TRBV5-5 | CASSWGGDGYTF | TGTGCCAGCAGCTGGGGGGGAGATGGCTACACCTTC
TRBD2 | - | TRBJ2-7 | TRBV19 | CASMVTSGTYEQYF | TGTGCCAGTATGGTAACTAGCGGCACCTACGAGCAGTACTTC
- | - | TRBJ1-6 | TRBV5-1 | CASSSEGTDHNSPLHF | TGCGCCAGCAGCTCTGAAGGGACGGATCATAATTCACCCCTCCACTTT
TRBD1 | - | TRBJ1-2 | TRBV4-1 | CASSHGQGANYGYTF | TGCGCCAGCAGCCACGGACAGGGAGCTAACTATGGCTACACCTTC
- | - | TRBJ2-5 | TRBV11-2 | CASRGMDSQEETQYF | TGTGCCAGCAGGGGGATGGACTCTCAGGAAGAGACCCAGTACTTC
- | once | TRBJ1-2 | TRBV28 | CASTFRTDSNYGYTF | TGTGCCAGTACCTTTCGCACAGACTCTAACTATGGCTACACCTTC
- | - | TRBJ2-5 | TRBV6-5 | CASRASETPVGTQYF | TGTGCCAGCAGAGCTAGCGAGACCCCCGTTGGGACCCAGTACTTC
- | once | TRBJ2-3 | TRBV7-2 | CASSFLPLGGTDTQYF | TGTGCCAGCAGCTTTTTACCTTTGGGGGGCACAGATACGCAGTATTTT
- | - | TRBJ1-1 | TRBV19 | CASSPGLSTEAFF | TGTGCCAGTAGCCCAGGGTTGTCCACTGAAGCTTTCTTT
- | - | TRBJ2-1 | TRBV5-1 | CASSRLTLSRSEHEQFF | TGCGCCAGCAGCAGACTTACCTTATCCCGGTCTGAACATGAGCAGTTCTTC
- | once | TRBJ2-7 | TRBV9 | CASSVGGRGSSYEQYF | TGTGCCAGCAGCGTAGGCGGCCGCGGGTCCTCCTACGAGCAGTACTTC
- | - | TRBJ2-3 | TRBV28 | CASSFQGTRDTQYF | TGTGCCAGCAGTTTCCAAGGGACCAGAGATACGCAGTATTTT
- | - | TRBJ2-5 | TRBV27 | CASSSFGGTPETQYF | TGTGCCAGCAGTTCCTTCGGCGGGACCCCAGAGACCCAGTACTTC
- | - | TRBJ2-2 | TRBV28 | CASSLEGEVTGELFF | TGTGCCAGCAGTTTAGAGGGAGAGGTCACCGGGGAGCTGTTTTTT
- | - | TRBJ2-1 | TRBV11-3 | CASSLQGEVNEQFF | TGTGCCAGCAGCCTACAGGGTGAGGTGAATGAGCAGTTCTTC
- | - | TRBJ2-3 | TRBV29-1 | CSVVPWDTQYF | TGCAGCGTTGTCCCTTGGGATACGCAGTATTTT
- | once | TRBJ2-1 | TRBV5-1 | CASSLLQDSYNEQFF | TGCGCCAGCAGCTTGCTTCAGGACAGCTACAATGAGCAGTTCTTC
TRBD1 | - | TRBJ1-5 | TRBV10-3 | CATNTPQPGQGFQPQHF | TGTGCCACCAATACACCACAACCGGGACAGGGATTTCAGCCCCAGCATTTT
- | - | TRBJ2-1 | TRBV20-1 | CSASVGGGKVF | TGCAGTGCTAGTGTCGGGGGAGGTAAGGTCTTC
- | - | TRBJ1-6 | TRBV11-3 | CASSLAGSQNSPLHF | TGTGCCAGCAGCTTAGCGGGCAGTCAGAATTCACCCCTCCACTTT
TRBD2 | - | TRBJ2-1 | TRBV7-8 | CASSLEGRGTSRLNEQFF | TGTGCCAGCAGCTTAGAGGGTCGAGGGACTAGCCGTCTCAATGAGCAGTTCTTC
- | - | TRBJ2-3 | TRBV3-1/TRBV3-2 | CASSQMRGITDTQYF | TGTGCCAGCAGCCAAATGAGGGGAATCACAGATACGCAGTATTTT
TRBD2 | - | TRBJ2-1 | TRBV27 | CASSRAGGDNEQFF | TGTGCCAGCTCCCGAGCGGGAGGGGACAATGAGCAGTTCTTC
- | - | TRBJ2-1 | TRBV9 | CASSVASTTYNEQFF | TGTGCCAGCAGCGTAGCCTCAACAACCTACAATGAGCAGTTCTTC
- | - | TRBJ2-2 | TRBV24-1 | CATSDQDRTNTGELFF | TGTGCCACCAGTGATCAAGACAGGACGAACACCGGGGAGCTGTTTTTT
- | - | TRBJ2-3 | TRBV6-5 | CASSSGVYRTDTQYF | TGTGCCAGCAGTTCCGGCGTCTATCGCACAGATACGCAGTATTTT